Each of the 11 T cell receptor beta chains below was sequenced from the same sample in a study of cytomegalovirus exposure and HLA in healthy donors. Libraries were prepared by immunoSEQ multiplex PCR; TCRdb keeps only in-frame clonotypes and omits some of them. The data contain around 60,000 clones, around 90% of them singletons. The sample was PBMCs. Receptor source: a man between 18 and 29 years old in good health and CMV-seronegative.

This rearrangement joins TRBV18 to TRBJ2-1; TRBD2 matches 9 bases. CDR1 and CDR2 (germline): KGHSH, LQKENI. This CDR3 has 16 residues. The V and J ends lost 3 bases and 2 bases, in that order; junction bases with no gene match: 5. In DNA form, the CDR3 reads TGTGCCAGCTCACCGGTTCGACTAGCGGCCTACAATGAGCAGTTCTTC. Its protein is CASSPVRLAAYNEQFF.

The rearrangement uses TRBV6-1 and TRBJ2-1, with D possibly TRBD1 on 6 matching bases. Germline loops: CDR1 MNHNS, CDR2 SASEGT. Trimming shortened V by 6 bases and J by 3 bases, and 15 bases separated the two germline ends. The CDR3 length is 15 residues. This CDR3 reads CASRSDSSNYNEQFF. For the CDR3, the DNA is TGTGCCAGCAGATCGGACAGTAGCAACTACAATGAGCAGTTCTTC.

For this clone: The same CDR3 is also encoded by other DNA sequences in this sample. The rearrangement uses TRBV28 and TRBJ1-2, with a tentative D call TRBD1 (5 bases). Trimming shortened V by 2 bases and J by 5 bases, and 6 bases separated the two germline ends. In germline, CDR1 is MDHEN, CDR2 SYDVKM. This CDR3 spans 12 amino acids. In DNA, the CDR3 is TGTGCCAGCAGTTTAGGGGGGTATGGCTACACCTTC. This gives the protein CASSLGGYGYTF.

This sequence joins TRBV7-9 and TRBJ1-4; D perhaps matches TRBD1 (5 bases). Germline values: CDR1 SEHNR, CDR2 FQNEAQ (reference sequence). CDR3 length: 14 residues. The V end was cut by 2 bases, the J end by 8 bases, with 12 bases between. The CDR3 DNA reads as TGTGCCAGCAGCTTACGTGCCCAGGGCGAAAAACTGTTTTTT. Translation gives CASSLRAQGEKLFF.

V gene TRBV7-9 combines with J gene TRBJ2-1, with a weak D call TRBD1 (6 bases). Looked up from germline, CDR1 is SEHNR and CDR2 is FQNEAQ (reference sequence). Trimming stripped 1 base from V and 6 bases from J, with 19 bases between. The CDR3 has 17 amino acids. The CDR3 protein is CASSLEPYRDGRNEQFF. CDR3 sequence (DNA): TGTGCCAGCAGCTTAGAGCCTTACAGGGACGGTCGCAATGAGCAGTTCTTC.

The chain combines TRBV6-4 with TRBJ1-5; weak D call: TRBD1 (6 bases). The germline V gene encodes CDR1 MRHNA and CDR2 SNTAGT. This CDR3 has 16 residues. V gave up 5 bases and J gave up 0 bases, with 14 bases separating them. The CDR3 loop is CASSPKDRYSNQPQHF. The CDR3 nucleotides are TGTGCCAGCAGTCCAAAGGACAGATATAGCAATCAGCCCCAGCATTTT.

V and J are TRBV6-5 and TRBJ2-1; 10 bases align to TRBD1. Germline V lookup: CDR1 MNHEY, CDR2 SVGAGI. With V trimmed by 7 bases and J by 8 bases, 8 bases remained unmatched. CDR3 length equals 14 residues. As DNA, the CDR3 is TGTGCCAGCACCTTTGTGACAGGGGGCTATGAGCAGTTCTTC. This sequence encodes CASTFVTGGYEQFF.

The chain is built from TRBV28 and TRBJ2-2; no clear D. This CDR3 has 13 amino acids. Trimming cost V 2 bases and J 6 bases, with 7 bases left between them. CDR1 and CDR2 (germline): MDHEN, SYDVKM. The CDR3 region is CASSLKWPGELFF. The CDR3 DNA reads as TGTGCCAGCAGTTTAAAGTGGCCCGGGGAGCTGTTTTTT.

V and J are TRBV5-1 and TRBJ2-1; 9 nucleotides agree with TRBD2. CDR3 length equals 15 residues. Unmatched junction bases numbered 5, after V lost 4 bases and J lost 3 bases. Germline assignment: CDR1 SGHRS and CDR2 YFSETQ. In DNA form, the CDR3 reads TGCGCCAGCAGCCTCGCTAGCGGGATCTACAATGAGCAGTTCTTC. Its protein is CASSLASGIYNEQFF.

CDR3 protein: CASSPGGRYEQYF. CDR3 nucleotides: TGTGCCAGCTCCCCAGGGGGGAGGTACGAGCAGTACTTC. The chain links TRBV18 to TRBJ2-7, with D possibly matching TRBD1 (7 bases). The germline gives CDR1 KGHSH, CDR2 LQKENI. Deletions cut 6 bases from V and 4 bases from J, with 13 bases between. The CDR3 loop spans 13 amino acids.

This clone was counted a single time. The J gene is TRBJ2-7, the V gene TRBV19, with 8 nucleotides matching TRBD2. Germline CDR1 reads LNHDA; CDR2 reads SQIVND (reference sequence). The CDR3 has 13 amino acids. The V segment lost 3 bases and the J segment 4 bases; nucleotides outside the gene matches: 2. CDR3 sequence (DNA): TGTGCCAGTAGTATGAGCGGGGGATACGAGCAGTACTTC. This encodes CASSMSGGYEQYF.